This TCR beta chain stems from a study of blood T cell repertoires in COVID-19. Study as a whole: Sites in the United States, Italy and Spain provided acute and convalescent COVID-19 samples. Nucleic acid was either cDNA or gDNA, and it came from T cells, B-cell-depleted T cells, or PBMCs.

Study members were between roughly 18 and 89 years old and lived in roughly 24 US regions. Germline-derived CDR1 and CDR2 are MNHEY and SVGAGI. V was clipped by 10 bases and J by 2 bases, with 17 bases between them. The CDR3 spans 14 residues. Generated by immunoSEQ multiplex PCR, the TCRdb table keeps only in-frame clones and is missing some. Of about 250,000 clones listed, 85% to 90% are singletons. The genes are TRBV6-5 and TRBJ1-2, with a weak D call TRBD1 (6 bases). This receptor was taken from a woman younger than 35 who had recovered from COVID-19. The material sequenced was PBMCs or T cells enriched from blood (not recorded which). The chain's CDR3 is CAISREDSNYGYTF. The CDR3 bases are TGTGCCATTTCAAGAGAGGACAGCAACTATGGCTACACCTTC.